This TCR beta chain was captured by sequencing in a study of beta chain features in type 1 diabetes. Study-level results: Insertions were fewer and deletions more numerous at VDJ junctions in type 1 diabetes patients. Highly expressing activated T cells could be over-counted with a cDNA template. Moderately but significantly shorter TCRB CDR3s were found in Type 1 diabetes patients in all four CD4+ subsets.

CD4+ naive, central memory, regulatory and stem cell-like memory subsets were isolated by sorting on CD45RO/CCR7/CD25/CD127/CD95/CD27. All of the isolated RNA was reverse transcribed, so expressed TCRB transcripts were sequenced. Data came from immunoSEQ multiplex PCR; TCRdb stores just in-frame clones and leaves some out. The table has 38,000 or so clones, 64% seen once; the top ten hold approximately 2%. Trimming pared 1 base from V and 7 bases from J, leaving 8 bases between. This CDR3 contains 13 residues. Germline CDR1 reads LNHDA; CDR2 reads SQIVND (reference sequence). This clone occurred a few times. Its specificity is unknown.

This TCR derives from a woman aged 30 to 39 in good health. The V and J genes are TRBV19 and TRBJ2-1; D unresolved. The sample was Tregs from blood. The CDR3 bases are TGTGCCAGTAGTATAGGTTTACTAAATGAGCAGTTCTTC. Translating gives CASSIGLLNEQFF. Supplemented by reference TRBV19 and TRBJ2-1, the full variable domain reads DGGITQSPKYLFRKEGQNVTLSCEQNLNHDAMYWYRQDPGQGLRLIYYSQIVNDFQKGDIAEGYSVSREKKESFPLTVTSAQKNPTAFYLCASSIGLLNEQFFGPGTRLTVL.